This T cell receptor (beta chain) derives from a study of graft-versus-host responses after intestinal transplantation. Study-wide results and caveats: GvH clones were found in recipient marrow; some appeared first in ileum or blood.

TCRdb keeps only in-frame clones here, not all; method: immunoSEQ multiplex PCR. Seen here are about 91,000 clones, less than 95% observed once, and the top ten hold 0.35%. Germline V lookup: CDR1 MDHEN, CDR2 SYDVKM. The CDR3 is made up of 13 amino acids. V trimming: 6 bases; J trimming: 4 bases; junction bases outside the gene matches: 4. Details on this clone: Its antigen is unknown.

The material sequenced was unstimulated CD4+ T cells sorted from spleen or lymph node cells, taken before transplant. This receptor was obtained from a human donor who was the organ donor for an intestinal transplant. The chain links TRBV28 to TRBJ2-7; 9 bases line up with TRBD1. CDR3: CASSRDRVYEQYF. The CDR3 DNA follows: TGTGCCAGCAGCCGGGACAGGGTGTACGAGCAGTACTTC.